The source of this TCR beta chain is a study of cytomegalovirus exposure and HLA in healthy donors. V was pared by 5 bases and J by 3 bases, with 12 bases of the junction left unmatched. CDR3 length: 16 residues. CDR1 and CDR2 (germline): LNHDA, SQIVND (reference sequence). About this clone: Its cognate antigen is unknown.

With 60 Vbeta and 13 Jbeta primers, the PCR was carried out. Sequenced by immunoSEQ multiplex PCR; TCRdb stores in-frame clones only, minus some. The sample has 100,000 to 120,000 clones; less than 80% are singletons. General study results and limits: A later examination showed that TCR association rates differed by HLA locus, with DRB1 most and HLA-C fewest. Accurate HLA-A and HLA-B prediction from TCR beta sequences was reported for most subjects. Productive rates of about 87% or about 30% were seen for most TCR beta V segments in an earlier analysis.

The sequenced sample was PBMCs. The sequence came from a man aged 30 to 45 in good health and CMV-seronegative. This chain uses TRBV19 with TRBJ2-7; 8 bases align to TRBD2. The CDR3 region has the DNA TGTGCCAGTAGTTATCAAGACCATCGGGGGGGCTACGAGCAGTACTTC. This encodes CASSYQDHRGGYEQYF.